These T cell receptor beta chains were read from a single sample in a study of blood T cell repertoires in COVID-19. This table comes from immunoSEQ multiplex PCR, and its TCRdb copy is limited to in-frame clones, with some not included. The sample shows around 310,000 clones, roughly 89% of them seen only once. Sample: PBMCs or T cells enriched from blood (not recorded which). The receptor set was obtained from a woman in her 30s who had recovered from COVID-19. Each CDR3 is given with its conserved first and last residue. Fields, in order: J gene, D gene, V gene, clone size, CDR3 protein, CDR3 DNA. The D gene is left open where the match is weak. Clone size is stated in some rows and not others, as once, few, many or a class when expanded.

j_call: TRBJ2-3
d_call: TRBD1
v_call: TRBV7-3
clone_size: .
cdr3_aa: CASSPGQLTTDTQYF
cdr3_nt: TGTGCCAGCAGCCCGGGACAGTTAACAACAGATACGCAGTATTTT

j_call: TRBJ1-6
d_call: .
v_call: TRBV4-2
clone_size: few
cdr3_aa: CASSQDYSQENSPLHF
cdr3_nt: TGTGCCAGCAGCCAAGATTATTCGCAGGAAAACTCACCCCTCCACTTT

j_call: TRBJ1-1
d_call: .
v_call: TRBV6-5
clone_size: .
cdr3_aa: CASSYLREYTEAFF
cdr3_nt: TGTGCCAGCAGTTACTTGAGGGAATACACTGAAGCTTTCTTT

j_call: TRBJ1-1
d_call: .
v_call: TRBV4-3
clone_size: once
cdr3_aa: CASSHNSLSFEAFF
cdr3_nt: TGCGCCAGCAGCCACAACAGCCTTTCCTTCGAAGCTTTCTTT

j_call: TRBJ2-7
d_call: .
v_call: TRBV30
clone_size: .
cdr3_aa: CAWSLSGLVSYEQYF
cdr3_nt: TGTGCCTGGAGCCTCAGCGGGTTGGTCTCCTACGAGCAGTACTTC

j_call: TRBJ2-6
d_call: TRBD2
v_call: TRBV15
clone_size: few
cdr3_aa: CATSRDGLAGSGANVLTF
cdr3_nt: TGTGCCACCAGCAGAGATGGACTAGCGGGCTCTGGGGCCAACGTCCTGACTTTC

j_call: TRBJ2-1
d_call: .
v_call: TRBV4-2
clone_size: .
cdr3_aa: CASSQETRLGNEQFF
cdr3_nt: TGTGCCAGCAGCCAAGAGACTAGACTCGGCAATGAGCAGTTCTTC

j_call: TRBJ2-7
d_call: TRBD1
v_call: TRBV9
clone_size: .
cdr3_aa: CASSALQGAYDEQYF
cdr3_nt: TGTGCCAGCAGCGCCCTACAGGGGGCGTATGACGAGCAGTACTTC

j_call: TRBJ2-7
d_call: TRBD2
v_call: TRBV10-1
clone_size: .
cdr3_aa: CASTPRGLATHEQYF
cdr3_nt: TGCGCCAGCACCCCTAGGGGACTAGCAACCCACGAGCAGTACTTC

j_call: TRBJ1-1
d_call: .
v_call: TRBV7-2
clone_size: .
cdr3_aa: CASSLDGRDEAFF
cdr3_nt: TGTGCCAGCAGCTTAGATGGCAGGGATGAAGCTTTCTTT

j_call: TRBJ1-1
d_call: .
v_call: TRBV19
clone_size: .
cdr3_aa: CASSIGGANTEAFF
cdr3_nt: TGTGCCAGTAGTATCGGCGGGGCAAACACTGAAGCTTTCTTT

j_call: TRBJ1-4
d_call: .
v_call: TRBV28
clone_size: .
cdr3_aa: CASSIVGRGKLFF
cdr3_nt: TGTGCCAGCAGTATCGTGGGGAGGGGAAAACTGTTTTTT

j_call: TRBJ1-6
d_call: TRBD1
v_call: TRBV28
clone_size: .
cdr3_aa: CASLLLQGSNSPLHF
cdr3_nt: TGTGCCAGCCTTCTGCTACAGGGGAGTAATTCACCCCTCCACTTT

j_call: TRBJ2-1
d_call: .
v_call: TRBV21-1
clone_size: few
cdr3_aa: CASSKAPKTSLRSYNEQFF
cdr3_nt: TGTGCCAGCAGCAAAGCCCCAAAGACTAGTCTGAGATCCTACAATGAGCAGTTCTTC

j_call: TRBJ1-4
d_call: .
v_call: TRBV7-9
clone_size: .
cdr3_aa: CASSLDPGRNEKLFF
cdr3_nt: TGTGCCAGCAGCTTAGACCCAGGGCGAAATGAAAAACTGTTTTTT

j_call: TRBJ2-1
d_call: TRBD1
v_call: TRBV5-6
clone_size: few
cdr3_aa: CASSWGQGVSYNEQFF
cdr3_nt: TGTGCCAGCAGCTGGGGACAGGGAGTTTCCTACAATGAGCAGTTCTTC

j_call: TRBJ1-3
d_call: .
v_call: TRBV4-3
clone_size: .
cdr3_aa: CASSQQPSVSGNTIYF
cdr3_nt: TGCGCCAGCAGCCAACAACCTAGTGTCTCTGGAAACACCATATATTTT

j_call: TRBJ1-5
d_call: .
v_call: TRBV7-9
clone_size: .
cdr3_aa: CASSLGGPHQPQHF
cdr3_nt: TGTGCCAGCAGCTTAGGGGGCCCACATCAGCCCCAGCATTTT